The rows below give T cell receptor beta chains drawn from one sample of a study of human CD4 T cells and Enterobacteriaceae. This table comes from immunoSEQ multiplex PCR, and its TCRdb copy is limited to in-frame clones, with some not included. Of 27,000 or so clones listed, about 80% are singletons. The source material was memory CD4+ T cells from blood. The receptor set was obtained from a human donor in good health. CDR3s include the opening cysteine and the closing phenylalanine or tryptophan. D genes are given only for firm matches. Expanded clones get a size class; other rows say once, few or many, or leave the size out.

CDR3 | DNA | J | size | D | V
CASSSTRGTGGNNEQFF | TGTGCCAGCAGCTCAACCCGCGGGACAGGGGGGAACAATGAGCAGTTCTTC | TRBJ2-1 | - | TRBD1 | TRBV7-3
CASSLGGATNEKLFF | TGCGCCAGCAGCTTGGGCGGGGCAACTAATGAAAAACTGTTTTTT | TRBJ1-4 | - | - | TRBV5-1
CSARDGYTF | TGCAGTGCTAGGGATGGCTACACCTTC | TRBJ1-2 | - | - | TRBV20-1
CASKAGPAGELFF | TGTGCCAGCAAGGCAGGGCCGGCCGGGGAGCTGTTTTTT | TRBJ2-2 | - | - | TRBV2
CASRSAGTSGRRGNEQFF | TGTGCCAGCAGGTCGGCCGGGACTAGCGGGAGAAGAGGGAATGAGCAGTTCTTC | TRBJ2-1 | - | TRBD2 | TRBV7-9
CASSPRTGNRAYEQYF | TGTGCCAGCAGCCCACGGACAGGGAATAGGGCCTACGAGCAGTACTTC | TRBJ2-7 | - | TRBD1 | TRBV13
CASSFETNYGYTF | TGCGCCAGCAGCTTTGAAACTAACTATGGCTACACCTTC | TRBJ1-2 | - | - | TRBV5-1
CASSPAGGALYEQYF | TGCGCCAGCAGTCCCGCGGGAGGGGCCCTCTACGAGCAGTACTTC | TRBJ2-7 | - | TRBD2 | TRBV4-1
CASSTGTGLEAFF | TGTGCCAGCAGCACAGGGACAGGTCTTGAAGCTTTCTTT | TRBJ1-1 | - | TRBD1 | TRBV5-4
CASSADPRAREQYF | TGTGCCAGCAGTGCCGACCCGAGAGCGCGTGAGCAGTACTTC | TRBJ2-5 | - | - | TRBV6-5
CASSLSQGFGKLFF | TGTGCCAGCAGCTTGTCGCAGGGGTTTGGAAAACTGTTTTTT | TRBJ1-4 | - | - | TRBV5-6
CSARLSEKLFF | TGCAGTGCCAGGTTGAGTGAAAAACTGTTTTTT | TRBJ1-4 | - | - | TRBV20-1
CASSSPADRGGYGYTF | TGTGCCAGCAGTTCCCCAGCGGACAGGGGAGGTTATGGCTACACCTTC | TRBJ1-2 | - | TRBD1 | TRBV28
CSTSGRTEAFF | TGTTCTACTTCGGGGCGCACTGAAGCTTTCTTT | TRBJ1-1 | - | - | TRBV28
CASSEGLAYSYEQYF | TGTGCCAGCAGCGAAGGACTAGCCTATTCCTACGAGCAGTACTTC | TRBJ2-7 | - | TRBD2 | TRBV2
CASSVGGSNEKLFF | TGTGCCAGCAGTGTCGGGGGTTCTAATGAAAAACTGTTTTTT | TRBJ1-4 | - | - | TRBV6-1
CASGSVNLNTEAFF | TGTGCCAGTGGGTCCGTAAATTTGAACACTGAAGCTTTCTTT | TRBJ1-1 | - | - | TRBV2
CASSLAGLKAFF | TGTGCCAGCAGCTTGGCAGGGTTAAAAGCTTTCTTT | TRBJ1-1 | - | - | TRBV14
CSAVTVQDNEQFF | TGCAGCGCGGTGACAGTCCAAGACAATGAGCAGTTCTTC | TRBJ2-1 | - | - | TRBV29-1
CASSEMRGQGQTQYF | TGTGCCAGCAGTGAAATGAGGGGACAGGGGCAGACCCAGTACTTC | TRBJ2-5 | once | TRBD1 | TRBV6-1
CASSPPNEGTEAFF | TGTGCCAGCTCACCACCTAATGAGGGCACTGAAGCTTTCTTT | TRBJ1-1 | few | - | TRBV18
CASSSTVEGGPSKRYEQYF | TGTGCCAGCAGCTCCACGGTTGAGGGAGGTCCTTCGAAAAGGTACGAGCAGTACTTC | TRBJ2-7 | - | - | TRBV7-9
CASSPGTGERGPQHF | TGTGCCAGCAGCCCCGGGACAGGCGAAAGAGGGCCCCAGCATTTT | TRBJ1-5 | - | TRBD1 | TRBV11-2
CASSPTPLGDTQYF | TGTGCCAGCAGCCCGACCCCGTTGGGAGATACGCAGTATTTT | TRBJ2-3 | - | - | TRBV7-3
CASSTDGSSYEQYF | TGTGCCAGCAGTACGGACGGCAGCTCCTACGAGCAGTACTTC | TRBJ2-7 | once | - | TRBV6-6
CASSPEQRPVTGELFF | TGTGCCAGTAGTCCAGAACAGCGACCGGTCACCGGGGAGCTGTTTTTT | TRBJ2-2 | - | - | TRBV19
CASSPGREWQETQYF | TGTGCCAGCAGCCCCGGGAGGGAGTGGCAAGAGACCCAGTACTTC | TRBJ2-5 | - | TRBD2 | TRBV4-2
CASTKRGAIPLNEQFF | TGTGCCAGCACCAAGAGGGGTGCCATCCCCCTTAATGAGCAGTTCTTC | TRBJ2-1 | - | - | TRBV6-6
CASSSTRRGQGGEKLFF | TGCGCCAGCAGCTCGACCCGAAGGGGACAGGGAGGTGAAAAACTGTTTTTT | TRBJ1-4 | - | TRBD1 | TRBV5-1
CASSSFGGVAEAFF | TGTGCCAGCAGTTCGTTTGGGGGAGTGGCTGAAGCTTTCTTT | TRBJ1-1 | once | - | TRBV27
CASSSRGQPQHF | TGTGCCAGCAGCTCCCGGGGGCAGCCCCAGCATTTT | TRBJ1-5 | - | - | TRBV11-2
CASSEQPDSGANVLTF | TGTGCCAGCAGTGAGCAACCGGACTCTGGGGCCAACGTCCTGACTTTC | TRBJ2-6 | - | - | TRBV6-4
CASSSRQGGSYEQYF | TGTGCCAGCAGCTCTCGACAGGGCGGTTCCTACGAGCAGTACTTC | TRBJ2-7 | once | TRBD1 | TRBV7-3
CASSASYLSTDTQYF | TGTGCCAGCAGCGCGAGCTATCTAAGCACAGATACGCAGTATTTT | TRBJ2-3 | - | - | TRBV7-2
CASTQAGVLETQYF | TGTGCCAGCACCCAAGCGGGAGTTTTGGAGACCCAGTACTTC | TRBJ2-5 | once | TRBD2 | TRBV6-6
CASSGRGQDTQYF | TGTGCCAGTAGTGGCAGGGGCCAGGATACGCAGTATTTT | TRBJ2-3 | - | - | TRBV19
CASSFGLAGGLLNEQFF | TGTGCCAGCAGCTTTGGACTAGCGGGAGGGCTTTTGAATGAGCAGTTCTTC | TRBJ2-1 | - | TRBD2 | TRBV7-3
CASSPGGSGNTEAFF | TGTGCCAGCAGCCCTGGTGGTTCCGGGAACACTGAAGCTTTCTTT | TRBJ1-1 | - | - | TRBV11-3
CASSEGTAYGYTF | TGTGCCAGCAGTGAAGGGACAGCCTATGGCTACACCTTC | TRBJ1-2 | few | TRBD1 | TRBV25-1